Reported below is one T cell receptor beta chain. This entry comes from a study of T cell changes during pregnancy in multiple sclerosis. The method was immunoSEQ multiplex PCR; TCRdb's version includes in-frame clones alone and lacks a portion of them. This sample has more than 90,000 clones; approximately 91% occur once, and the top ten carry over 2.5%. The CDR3 is made up of 13 amino acids. Germline V CDR1 and CDR2: MNHNY, SVGAGI (reference sequence). V was cut by 5 bases and J by 0 bases, with 8 bases left in between. The TCR was taken from a female donor with multiple sclerosis, enrolled in a pregnancy study. The specimen comprised peripheral blood, sampled in the second trimester of pregnancy. The chain employs TRBV6-6 and TRBJ2-7, with unresolved D. In DNA form, the CDR3 reads TGTGCCAGCAGTCCTCCCGGCTCCTACGAGCAGTACTTC. Its translation: CASSPPGSYEQYF.